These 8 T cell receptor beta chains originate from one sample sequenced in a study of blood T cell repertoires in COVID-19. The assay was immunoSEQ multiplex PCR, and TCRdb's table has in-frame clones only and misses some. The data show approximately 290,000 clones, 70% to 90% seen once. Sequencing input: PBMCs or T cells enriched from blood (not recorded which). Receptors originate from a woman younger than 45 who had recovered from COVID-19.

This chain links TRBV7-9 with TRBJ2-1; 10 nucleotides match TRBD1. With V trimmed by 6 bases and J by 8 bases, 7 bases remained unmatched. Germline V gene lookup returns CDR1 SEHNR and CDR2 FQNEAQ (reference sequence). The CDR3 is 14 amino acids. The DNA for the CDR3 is TGTGCCAGCAGTCACGCCGGGACAGGGGATGAGCAGTTCTTC. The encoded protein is CASSHAGTGDEQFF.

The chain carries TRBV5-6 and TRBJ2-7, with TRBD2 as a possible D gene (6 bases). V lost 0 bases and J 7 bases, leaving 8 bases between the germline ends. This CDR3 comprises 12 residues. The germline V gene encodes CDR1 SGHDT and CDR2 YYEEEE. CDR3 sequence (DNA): TGTGCCAGCAGCTTGGAAGGGACTGAGCAGTACTTC. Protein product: CASSLEGTEQYF.

The CDR3 loop is CASSFSGAFYEQYF. CDR3 DNA: TGTGCCAGCAGCTTTTCGGGAGCCTTCTACGAGCAGTACTTC. The chain couples TRBV7-9 to TRBJ2-7; maybe TRBD2 (6 bases). The CDR3 sequence is 14 residues long. Germline CDR1 is SEHNR and CDR2 is FQNEAQ (reference sequence). Trimming pared 3 bases from V and 3 bases from J, leaving 12 bases between.

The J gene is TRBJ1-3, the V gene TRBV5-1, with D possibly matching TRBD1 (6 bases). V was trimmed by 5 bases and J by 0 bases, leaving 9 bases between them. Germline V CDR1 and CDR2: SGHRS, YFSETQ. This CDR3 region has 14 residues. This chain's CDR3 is CASSRQDSGNTIYF. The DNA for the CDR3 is TGCGCCAGCAGTAGACAGGACTCTGGAAACACCATATATTTT.

The CDR3 protein is CASSPHIRQDGGRYGYTF. The CDR3 nucleotides read TGTGCCAGCAGTCCCCATATTCGACAAGACGGGGGTCGGTATGGCTACACCTTC. The chain carries TRBV27 and TRBJ1-2; D is possibly TRBD1 (5 bases). V dropped 5 bases and J dropped 5 bases, with 27 bases sitting between them. The CDR3 has 18 residues. Germline CDR1 reads MNHEY; CDR2 reads SMNVEV (reference sequence).

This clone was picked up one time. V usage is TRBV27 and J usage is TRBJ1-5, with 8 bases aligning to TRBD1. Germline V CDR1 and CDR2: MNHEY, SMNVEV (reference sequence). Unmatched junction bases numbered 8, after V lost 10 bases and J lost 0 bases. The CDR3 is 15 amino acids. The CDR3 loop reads CATRTQGASNQPQHF. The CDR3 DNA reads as TGTGCCACCCGAACCCAGGGGGCTAGCAATCAGCCCCAGCATTTT.

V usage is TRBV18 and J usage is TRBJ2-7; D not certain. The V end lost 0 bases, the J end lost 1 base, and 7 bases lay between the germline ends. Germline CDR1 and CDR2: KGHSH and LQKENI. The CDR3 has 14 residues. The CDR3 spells CASSPPVSSYEQYF. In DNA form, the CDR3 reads TGTGCCAGCTCACCACCGGTCAGTTCCTACGAGCAGTACTTC.

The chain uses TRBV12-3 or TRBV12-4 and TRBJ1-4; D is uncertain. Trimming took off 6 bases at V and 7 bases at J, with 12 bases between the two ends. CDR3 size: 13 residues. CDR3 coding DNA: TGTGCCAGCAGAGCCCGGGGTGCTGAAAAACTGTTTTTT. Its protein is CASRARGAEKLFF.